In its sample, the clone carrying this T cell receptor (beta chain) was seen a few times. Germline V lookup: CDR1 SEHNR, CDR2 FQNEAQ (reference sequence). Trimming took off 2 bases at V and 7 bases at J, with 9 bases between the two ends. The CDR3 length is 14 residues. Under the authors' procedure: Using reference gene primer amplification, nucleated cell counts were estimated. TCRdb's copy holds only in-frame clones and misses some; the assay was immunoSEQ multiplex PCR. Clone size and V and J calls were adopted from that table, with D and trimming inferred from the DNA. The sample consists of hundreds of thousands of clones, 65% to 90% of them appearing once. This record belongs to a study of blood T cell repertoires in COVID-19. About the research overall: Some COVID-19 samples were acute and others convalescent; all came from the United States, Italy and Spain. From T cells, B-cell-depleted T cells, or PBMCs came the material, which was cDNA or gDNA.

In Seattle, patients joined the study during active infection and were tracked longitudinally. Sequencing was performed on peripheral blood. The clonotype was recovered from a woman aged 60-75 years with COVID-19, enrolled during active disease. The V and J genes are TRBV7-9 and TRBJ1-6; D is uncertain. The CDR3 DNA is TGTGCCAGCAGCTTAACCCCAGGAAATTCACCCCTCCACTTT. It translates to CASSLTPGNSPLHF.